This T cell receptor (beta chain) was recorded in a study of blood T cell repertoires in COVID-19. Overall study: COVID-19 samples, acute and convalescent, were from the United States, Italy and Spain. The analysed material was cDNA or gDNA that came from T cells, B-cell-depleted T cells, or PBMCs.

Original handling: Reference gene primer amplification yielded estimated nucleated cell counts. Some clones are missing from TCRdb's copy, which holds only in-frame ones; the method was immunoSEQ multiplex PCR. That table is the source of V, J and clone size, and D and trimming were worked out from the DNA. Of approximately 310,000 clones listed, 87% are singletons. The table lists this clone with a count of one. This receptor was obtained from a man over 45 with active or convalescent COVID-19. The sample was peripheral blood.

The CDR3 sequence: CASSPTSGGYNEQFF. Written as DNA, the CDR3 is TGTGCCAGCAGCCCGACTAGCGGGGGGTACAATGAGCAGTTCTTC. V and J are TRBV7-2 and TRBJ2-1; 13 nucleotides agree with TRBD2. This CDR3 comprises 15 residues. Trimming took 5 bases from V and 4 from J; bases not matched to a gene: 2. Germline loops: CDR1 SGHTA, CDR2 FQGNSA. Full variable domain (missing parts from reference TRBV7-2 and TRBJ2-1): GAGVSQSPSNKVTEKGKDVELRCDPISGHTALYWYRQSLGQGLEFLIYFQGNSAPDKSGLPSDRFSAERTGGSVSTLTIQRTQQEDSAVYLCASSPTSGGYNEQFFGPGTRLTVL.